This T cell receptor beta chain was obtained from a study of blood T cell repertoires in COVID-19. The CDR3 consists of 11 residues. V dropped 6 bases and J dropped 4 bases, with 6 bases sitting between them. CDR1 MNHEY and CDR2 SMNVEV come from the germline V gene (reference sequence). The authors' processing: From reference gene primer amplification, estimates of nucleated cell counts were derived. TCRdb's copy holds only in-frame clones and misses some; the assay was immunoSEQ multiplex PCR. Clone size and the V and J calls come from that table; the DNA yielded D and trimming. The data contain over 8,500 clones, roughly 81% of them singletons.

The chain combines TRBV27 with TRBJ1-2; perhaps TRBD1 as D (5 bases). The material sequenced was peripheral blood. The clonotype originates from a man aged 50 or older with active COVID-19. The DNA of the CDR3 is TGTGCCAGCAGCGGGGGCTATGGCTACACCTTC. It encodes CASSGGYGYTF.